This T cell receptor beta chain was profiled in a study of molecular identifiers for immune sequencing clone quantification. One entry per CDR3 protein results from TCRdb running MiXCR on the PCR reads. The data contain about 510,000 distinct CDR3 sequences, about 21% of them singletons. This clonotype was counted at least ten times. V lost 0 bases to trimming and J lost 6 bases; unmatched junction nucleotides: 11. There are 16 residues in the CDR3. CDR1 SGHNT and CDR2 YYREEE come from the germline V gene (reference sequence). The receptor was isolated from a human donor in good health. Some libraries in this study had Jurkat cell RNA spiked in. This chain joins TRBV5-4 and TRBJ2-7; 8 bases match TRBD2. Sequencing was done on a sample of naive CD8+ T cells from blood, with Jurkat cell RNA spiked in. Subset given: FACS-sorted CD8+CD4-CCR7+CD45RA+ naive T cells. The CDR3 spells CASSLGDHGTRAEQYF. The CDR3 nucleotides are TGTGCCAGCAGCTTGGGGGACCACGGGACTAGGGCCGAGCAGTACTTC.